This note documents a single TCR beta chain sequence. This specimen belongs to a study of blood T cell repertoires in COVID-19. Study summary: Specimens from acute and convalescent COVID-19 originated in the United States, Italy and Spain. In each case, the material was cDNA or gDNA derived from T cells, B-cell-depleted T cells, or PBMCs.

J gave up 8 bases and V 7 bases, and 8 bases lay outside the gene matches. The CDR3 consists of 14 residues. CDR1 is SNHLY, CDR2 FYNNEI, per germline. Followed over time, Seattle patients had been enrolled while infection was active. As originally analysed: It was from reference gene primer amplification that nucleated cell counts were estimated. The assay was immunoSEQ multiplex PCR, and TCRdb's table has in-frame clones only and misses some. Clone size and V and J calls were adopted from that table, with D and trimming inferred from the DNA. The sample includes 430,000 or so clones, 85% to 90% of them seen just once.

Material for sequencing was peripheral blood. The sequence was obtained from a young man with COVID-19, enrolled during active disease. The rearrangement links TRBV2 to TRBJ1-4, with TRBD1 matching 9 bases. CDR3 sequence: CASTSQGAHEKLFF. CDR3 bases: TGTGCCAGCACCTCACAGGGGGCGCACGAAAAACTGTTTTTT.